This T cell receptor (beta chain) was sequenced during a study of Ad26.COV2.S vaccination and SARS-CoV-2 variants. Study findings and constraints: Vaccine recipients and placebo recipients showed similar non-spike TCR breadth.

Measured with immunoSEQ multiplex PCR; TCRdb has only the in-frame clones, and not every one. The data hold 200,000 to 250,000 clones, with roughly 90% observed a single time. Germline CDR1 reads SGHAT; CDR2 reads FQNNGV. This CDR3 is built from 12 residues. Losses at the gene ends were 8 bases for V and 5 bases for J; bases not matched to a gene: 1. Treatment of the sample: about 20 received Ad26.COV2.S at low or high dose, single or two shots; several received placebo; per-sample allocation not given. Samples analyzed were those drawn on day 63 after the first vaccine or placebo injection. Boston supplied an adult donor aged 18-55 years. What was given as vaccine was an Ad26 vector encoding Wuhan-strain SARS-CoV-2 spike. A note on this clone: Its cognate antigen is unknown.

The V gene is TRBV11-2, the J gene TRBJ2-7; 12 bases match TRBD1. The sequence derives from a person aged 18-60 years who received the Ad26.COV2.S COVID-19 vaccine or a placebo. The sequencing used peripheral blood, collected in a trial of Ad26.COV2.S vaccine versus placebo. The CDR3 region has the DNA TGTGCCAGCGGGACAGGGGGCCACGAGCAGTACTTC. The encoded protein is CASGTGGHEQYF.